The entry below describes one TCR beta chain. The sample comes from a study of blood T cell repertoires in COVID-19. Overall study: Whether acute or convalescent, the COVID-19 samples came from the United States, Italy and Spain. T cells, B-cell-depleted T cells, or PBMCs provided the cDNA or gDNA that served as material.

Original methodology: Amplification of reference gene primers was used by the study to estimate nucleated cell counts. Measured with immunoSEQ multiplex PCR; TCRdb has only the in-frame clones, and not every one. Clone size and the V and J calls come from that table; the DNA yielded D and trimming. The sample shows about 46,000 clones, approximately 85% of them seen only once. Germline V gene data show CDR1 as MRHNA and CDR2 as SNTAGT. The CDR3 covers 17 residues. V was pared by 4 bases and J by 6 bases, with 14 bases of the junction left unmatched. Followed over time, Seattle patients had been enrolled while infection was active.

The rearrangement joins TRBV6-4 to TRBJ2-1; 8 nucleotides line up with TRBD2. The sequence was collected from a woman aged 80 or over with COVID-19, enrolled during active disease. The sequencing input was peripheral blood. The CDR3 loop is CASSVRDSGTTGNEQFF. The CDR3 DNA reads as TGTGCCAGCAGTGTAAGAGATAGCGGGACTACGGGCAATGAGCAGTTCTTC.